This T cell receptor (beta chain) comes out of a study of shared T cell receptors in the human thymus. Profiled with immunoSEQ multiplex PCR; TCRdb holds only in-frame clones, not every one. Of 500,000 to 750,000 clones in the sample, approximately 87% were seen once. Separately, the same data were catalogued under a study of human thymus T cells. That source reports: Healthy Finnish infants undergoing corrective surgery for congenital heart defects were used as donors. V and J gene usage appeared biased in thymic and blood repertoires. Thymic TCR repertoires of unrelated people reportedly overlapped highly.

Sequencing input: thymocytes. The receptor comes from a boy younger than two with a congenital heart defect.

The CDR3 region is CASSPDLTSGRDEQYF. The CDR3 DNA follows: TGTGCCAGCTCACCAGATCTTACTAGCGGGAGGGACGAGCAGTACTTC. The chain couples TRBV18 to TRBJ2-7; TRBD2 agrees at 13 bases. CDR1 is KGHSH, CDR2 LQKENI, per germline. The CDR3 is 16 amino acids. The V segment lost 2 bases and the J segment 5 bases; nucleotides outside the gene matches: 6. The full variable domain, its missing parts supplied by reference TRBV18 and TRBJ2-7, is NAGVMQNPRHLVRRRGQEARLRCSPMKGHSHVYWYRQLPEEGLKFMVYLQKENIIDESGMPKERFSAEFPKEGPSILRIQQVVRGDSAAYFCASSPDLTSGRDEQYFGPGTRLTVT.